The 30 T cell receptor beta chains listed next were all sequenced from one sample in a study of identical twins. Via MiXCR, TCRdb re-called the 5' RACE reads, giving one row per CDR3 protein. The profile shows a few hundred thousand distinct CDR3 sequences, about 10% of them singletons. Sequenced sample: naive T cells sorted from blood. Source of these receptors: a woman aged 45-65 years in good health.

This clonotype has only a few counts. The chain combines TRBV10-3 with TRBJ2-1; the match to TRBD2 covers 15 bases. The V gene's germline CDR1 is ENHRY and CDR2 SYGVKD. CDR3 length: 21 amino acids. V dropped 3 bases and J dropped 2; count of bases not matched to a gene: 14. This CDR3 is CAISEVRQPGLAGGAYNEQFF. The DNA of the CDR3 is TGTGCCATCAGTGAAGTCCGGCAACCGGGACTAGCGGGAGGCGCCTACAATGAGCAGTTCTTC.

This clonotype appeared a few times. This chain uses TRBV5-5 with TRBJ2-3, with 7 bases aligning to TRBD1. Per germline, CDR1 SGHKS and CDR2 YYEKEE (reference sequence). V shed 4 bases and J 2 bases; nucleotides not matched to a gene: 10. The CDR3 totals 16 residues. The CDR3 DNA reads TGTGCCAGCAGCAAAGGGGACAGACCACACACAGATACGCAGTATTTT. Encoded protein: CASSKGDRPHTDTQYF.

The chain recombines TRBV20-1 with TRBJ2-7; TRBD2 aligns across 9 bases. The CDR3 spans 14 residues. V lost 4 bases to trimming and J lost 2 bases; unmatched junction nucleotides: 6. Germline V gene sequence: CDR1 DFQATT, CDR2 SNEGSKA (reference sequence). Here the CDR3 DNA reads TGCAGTGCTACAGGACTAGCGCCCACCTACGAGCAGTACTTC. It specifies CSATGLAPTYEQYF.

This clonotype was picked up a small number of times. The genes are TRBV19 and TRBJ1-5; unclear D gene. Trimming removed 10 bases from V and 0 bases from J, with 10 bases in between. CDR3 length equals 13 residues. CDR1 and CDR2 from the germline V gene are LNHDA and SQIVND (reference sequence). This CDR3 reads CATGLSSNQPQHF. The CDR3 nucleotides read TGTGCCACCGGATTATCTAGCAATCAGCCCCAGCATTTT.

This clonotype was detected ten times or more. The CDR3 region is CASSFSRGNEKLFF. The DNA for the CDR3 is TGTGCCAGCAGTTTTTCCAGGGGTAATGAAAAACTGTTTTTT. V is TRBV12-3 or TRBV12-4 and J is TRBJ1-4; D is perhaps TRBD1 (6 bases). V was trimmed by 3 bases and J by 4 bases, leaving 9 bases between them. This CDR3 comprises 14 residues.

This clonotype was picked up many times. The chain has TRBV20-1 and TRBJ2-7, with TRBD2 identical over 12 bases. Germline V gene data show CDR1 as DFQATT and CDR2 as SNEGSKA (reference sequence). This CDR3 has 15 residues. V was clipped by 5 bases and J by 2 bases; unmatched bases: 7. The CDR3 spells CSAPTSGRFPYEQYF. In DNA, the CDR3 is TGCAGTGCTCCTACTAGCGGGAGGTTTCCCTACGAGCAGTACTTC.

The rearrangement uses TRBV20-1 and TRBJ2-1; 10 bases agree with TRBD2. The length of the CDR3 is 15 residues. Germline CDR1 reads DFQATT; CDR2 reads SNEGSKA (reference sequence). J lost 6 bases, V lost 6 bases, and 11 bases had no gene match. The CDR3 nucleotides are TGCAGTGCGATCTTGAGCGGGAGGGCCGCCAATGAGCAGTTCTTC. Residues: CSAILSGRAANEQFF.

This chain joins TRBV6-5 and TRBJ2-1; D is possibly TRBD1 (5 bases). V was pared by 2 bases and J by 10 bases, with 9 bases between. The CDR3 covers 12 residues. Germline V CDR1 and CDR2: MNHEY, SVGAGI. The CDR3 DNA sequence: TGTGCCAGCAGTTACCCAACAGGAGAGCAGTTCTTC. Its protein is CASSYPTGEQFF.

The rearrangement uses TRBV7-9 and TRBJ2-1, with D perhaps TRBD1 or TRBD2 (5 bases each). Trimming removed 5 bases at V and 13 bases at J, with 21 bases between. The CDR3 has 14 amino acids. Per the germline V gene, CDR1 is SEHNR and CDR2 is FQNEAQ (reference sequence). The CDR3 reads CASSPLKGRFFQFF. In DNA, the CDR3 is TGTGCCAGCAGCCCCCTTAAGGGACGTTTCTTTCAGTTCTTC.

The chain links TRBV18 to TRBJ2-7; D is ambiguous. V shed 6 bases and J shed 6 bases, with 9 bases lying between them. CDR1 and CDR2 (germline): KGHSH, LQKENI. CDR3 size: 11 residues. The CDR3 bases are TGTGCCAGCTCGCCCCAGTCCGAGCAGTACTTC. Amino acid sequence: CASSPQSEQYF.

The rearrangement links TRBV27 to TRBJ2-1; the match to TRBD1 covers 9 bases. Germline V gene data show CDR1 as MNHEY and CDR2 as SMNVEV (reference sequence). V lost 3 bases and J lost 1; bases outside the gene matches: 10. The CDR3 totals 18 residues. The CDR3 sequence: CASSLVPGTGLSYNEQFF. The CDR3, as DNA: TGTGCCAGCAGTTTGGTACCCGGGACAGGGCTATCCTACAATGAGCAGTTCTTC.

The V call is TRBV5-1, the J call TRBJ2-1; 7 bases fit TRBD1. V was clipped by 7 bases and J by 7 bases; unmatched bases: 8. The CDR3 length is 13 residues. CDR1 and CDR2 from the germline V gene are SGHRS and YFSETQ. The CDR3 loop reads CASGTEQGNEQFF. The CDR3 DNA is TGCGCCAGCGGAACGGAACAGGGGAATGAGCAGTTCTTC.

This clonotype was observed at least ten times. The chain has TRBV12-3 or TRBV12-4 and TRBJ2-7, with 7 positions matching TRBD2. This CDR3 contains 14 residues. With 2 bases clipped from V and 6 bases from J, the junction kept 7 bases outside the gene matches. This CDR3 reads CASSLSGASGEQYF. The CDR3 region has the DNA TGTGCCAGCAGTTTAAGTGGGGCTAGCGGCGAGCAGTACTTC.

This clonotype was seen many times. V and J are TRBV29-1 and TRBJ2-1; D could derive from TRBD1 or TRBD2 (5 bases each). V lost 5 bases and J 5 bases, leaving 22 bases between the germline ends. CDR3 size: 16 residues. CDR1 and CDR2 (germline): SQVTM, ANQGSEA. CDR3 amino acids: CSVRGVDRLENNEQFF. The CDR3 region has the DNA TGCAGCGTTCGGGGCGTGGATAGGCTAGAGAACAATGAGCAGTTCTTC.

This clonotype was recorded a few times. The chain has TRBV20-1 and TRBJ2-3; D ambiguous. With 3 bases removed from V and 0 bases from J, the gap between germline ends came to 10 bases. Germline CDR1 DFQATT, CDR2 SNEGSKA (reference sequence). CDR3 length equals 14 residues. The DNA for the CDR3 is TGCAGTGCTAGCCTAGTGGCTAGCACAGATACGCAGTATTTT. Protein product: CSASLVASTDTQYF.

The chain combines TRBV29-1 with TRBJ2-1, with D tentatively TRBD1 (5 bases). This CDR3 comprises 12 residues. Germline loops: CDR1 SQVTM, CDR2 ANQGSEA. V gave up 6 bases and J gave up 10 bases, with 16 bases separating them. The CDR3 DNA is TGCAGCGTCGGACAACGCCCTTTAGAGCAGTTCTTC. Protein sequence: CSVGQRPLEQFF.

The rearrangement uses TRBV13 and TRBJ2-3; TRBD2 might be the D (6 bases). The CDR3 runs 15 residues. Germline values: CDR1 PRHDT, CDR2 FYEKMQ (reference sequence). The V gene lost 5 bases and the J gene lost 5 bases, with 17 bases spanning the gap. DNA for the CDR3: TGTGCCAGCAGCCCTCTTGGGGAGGAACAAGATACGCAGTATTTT. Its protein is CASSPLGEEQDTQYF. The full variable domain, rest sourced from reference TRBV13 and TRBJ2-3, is AAGVIQSPRHLIKEKRETATLKCYPIPRHDTVYWYQQGPGQDPQFLISFYEKMQSDKGSIPDRFSAQQFSDYHSELNMSSLELGDSALYFCASSPLGEEQDTQYFGPGTRLTVL.

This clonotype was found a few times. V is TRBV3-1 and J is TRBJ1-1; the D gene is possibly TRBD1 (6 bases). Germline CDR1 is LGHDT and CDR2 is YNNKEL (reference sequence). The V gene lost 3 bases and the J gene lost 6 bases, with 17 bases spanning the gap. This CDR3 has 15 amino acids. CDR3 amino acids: CASSQRDTGRAEAFF. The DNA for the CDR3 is TGTGCCAGCAGCCAGAGAGATACAGGGAGGGCTGAAGCTTTCTTT.

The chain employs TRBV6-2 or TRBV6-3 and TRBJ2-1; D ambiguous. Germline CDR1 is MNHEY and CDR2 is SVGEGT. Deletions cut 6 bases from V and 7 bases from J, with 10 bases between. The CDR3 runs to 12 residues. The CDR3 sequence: CASRSWVNEQFF. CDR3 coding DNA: TGTGCCAGCAGGTCATGGGTAAATGAGCAGTTCTTC.

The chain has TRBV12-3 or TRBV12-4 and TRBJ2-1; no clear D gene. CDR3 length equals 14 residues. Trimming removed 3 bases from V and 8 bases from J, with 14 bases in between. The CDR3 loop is CASSFSTEKYEQFF. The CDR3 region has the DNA TGTGCCAGCAGTTTCTCGACGGAGAAGTATGAGCAGTTCTTC.

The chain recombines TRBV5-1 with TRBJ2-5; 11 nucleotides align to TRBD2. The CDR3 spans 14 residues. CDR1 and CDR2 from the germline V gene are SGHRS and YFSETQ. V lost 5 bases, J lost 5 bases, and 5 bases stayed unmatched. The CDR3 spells CASSFTSGSETQYF. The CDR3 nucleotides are TGCGCCAGCAGTTTCACTAGCGGGAGTGAGACCCAGTACTTC. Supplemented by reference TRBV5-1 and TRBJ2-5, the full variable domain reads KAGVTQTPRYLIKTRGQQVTLSCSPISGHRSVSWYQQTPGQGLQFLFEYFSETQRNKGNFPGRFSGRQFSNSRSEMNVSTLELGDSALYLCASSFTSGSETQYFGPGTRLLVL.

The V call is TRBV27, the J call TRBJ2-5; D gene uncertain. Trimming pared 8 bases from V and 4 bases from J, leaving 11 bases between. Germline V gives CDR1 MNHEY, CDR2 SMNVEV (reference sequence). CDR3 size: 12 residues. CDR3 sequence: CASGVDRETQYF. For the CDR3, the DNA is TGTGCCAGCGGAGTGGACCGAGAGACCCAGTACTTC.

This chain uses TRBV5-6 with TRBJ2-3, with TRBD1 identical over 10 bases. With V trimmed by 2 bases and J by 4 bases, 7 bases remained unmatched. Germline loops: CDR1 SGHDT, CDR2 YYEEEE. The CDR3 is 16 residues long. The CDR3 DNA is TGTGCCAGCAGCTTAGGGACAGGGGCACGCGCAGATACGCAGTATTTT. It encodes CASSLGTGARADTQYF.

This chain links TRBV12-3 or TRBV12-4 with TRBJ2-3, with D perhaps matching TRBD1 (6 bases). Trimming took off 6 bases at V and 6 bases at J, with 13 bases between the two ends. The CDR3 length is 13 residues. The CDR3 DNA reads TGTGCCAGCAGGATTCAGGGGTGGGATACGCAGTATTTT. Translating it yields CASRIQGWDTQYF.

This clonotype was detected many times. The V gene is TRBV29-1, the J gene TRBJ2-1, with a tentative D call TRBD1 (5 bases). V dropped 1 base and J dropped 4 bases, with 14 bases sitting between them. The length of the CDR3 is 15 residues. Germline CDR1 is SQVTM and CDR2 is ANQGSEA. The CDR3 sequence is CSVEGRQSHYNEQFF. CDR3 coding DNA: TGCAGCGTTGAAGGCCGACAGAGCCATTACAATGAGCAGTTCTTC.

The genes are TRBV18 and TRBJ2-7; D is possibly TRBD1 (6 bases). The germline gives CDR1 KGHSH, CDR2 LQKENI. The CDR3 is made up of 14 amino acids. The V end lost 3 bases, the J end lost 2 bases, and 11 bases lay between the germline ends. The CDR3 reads CASSPLGQTYEQYV. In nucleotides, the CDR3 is TGTGCCAGCTCACCCCTCGGACAGACCTACGAGCAGTACGTC.

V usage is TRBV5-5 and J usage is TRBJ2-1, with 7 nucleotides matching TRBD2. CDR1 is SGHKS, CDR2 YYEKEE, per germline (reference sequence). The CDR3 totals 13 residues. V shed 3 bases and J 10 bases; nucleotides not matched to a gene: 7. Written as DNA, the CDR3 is TGTGCCAGCAGCTACGGACTAGTTAGGGAGCAGTTCTTC. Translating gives CASSYGLVREQFF.

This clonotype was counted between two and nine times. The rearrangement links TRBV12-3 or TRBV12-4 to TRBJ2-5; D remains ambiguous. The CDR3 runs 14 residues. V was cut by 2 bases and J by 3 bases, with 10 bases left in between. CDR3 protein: CASSLRERKETQYF. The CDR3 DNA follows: TGTGCCAGCAGTTTACGTGAAAGAAAAGAGACCCAGTACTTC.

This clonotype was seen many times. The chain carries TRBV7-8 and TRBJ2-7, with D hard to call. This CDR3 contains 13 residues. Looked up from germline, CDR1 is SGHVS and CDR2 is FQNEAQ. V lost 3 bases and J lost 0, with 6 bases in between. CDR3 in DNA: TGTGCCAGCAGCTTGGAGAGCTCCTACGAGCAGTACTTC. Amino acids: CASSLESSYEQYF.

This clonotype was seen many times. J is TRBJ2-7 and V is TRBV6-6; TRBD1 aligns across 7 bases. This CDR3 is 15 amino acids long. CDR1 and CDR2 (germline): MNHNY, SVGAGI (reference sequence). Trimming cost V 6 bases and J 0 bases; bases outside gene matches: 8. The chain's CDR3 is CASSKGQFPSYEQYF. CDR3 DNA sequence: TGTGCCAGCAGCAAGGGACAGTTCCCCTCCTACGAGCAGTACTTC.